One and the same sample provided the 10 T cell receptor beta chains below, sequenced in a study of beta chain features in type 1 diabetes. What was sequenced were expressed TCRB transcripts, since all of the isolated RNA had been reverse transcribed. Only in-frame clones appear in the TCRdb table, and some are missing; sequencing was by immunoSEQ multiplex PCR. The sample shows about 140,000 clones, 6.9% of them seen only once. The sequenced sample consisted of central memory CD4+ T cells from blood. The receptors derive from a woman aged 30 to 39 in good health.

This clone has a handful of counts. The J gene is TRBJ2-1, the V gene TRBV7-2; 7 nucleotides agree with TRBD1. V shed 4 bases, J shed 6 bases, and the junction held 3 bases outside the gene matches. The CDR3 contains 13 residues. Germline CDR1 SGHTA, CDR2 FQGNSA. CDR3 sequence (DNA): TGTGCCAGCAGCTACCGGACAGGCAATGAGCAGTTCTTC. It codes for CASSYRTGNEQFF.

This clone occurred a few times. The CDR3 here is CASSPQGWPYEQYF. The CDR3 DNA reads as TGTGCCAGCTCACCACAGGGGTGGCCCTACGAGCAGTACTTC. The chain is built from TRBV18 and TRBJ2-7; weak D call: TRBD1 (5 bases). V lost 1 base to trimming and J lost 2 bases, with 9 bases between them. CDR3 length: 14 amino acids. Germline values: CDR1 KGHSH, CDR2 LQKENI.

This clone was counted many times. The gene calls are TRBV30 and TRBJ2-2, with TRBD2 matching over 8 bases. The V segment lost 0 bases and the J segment 3 bases; nucleotides outside the gene matches: 3. Germline lookup yields CDR1 GTSNPN and CDR2 SVGIG (reference sequence). This CDR3 has 15 residues. The CDR3 coding sequence is TGTGCCTGGAGTGTAGCGGGAGTAGACACCGGGGAGCTGTTTTTT. Encoded protein: CAWSVAGVDTGELFF.

This clone occurred a few times. J is TRBJ1-2 and V is TRBV4-3; weak D call: TRBD1 (5 bases). CDR3 length: 15 residues. V lost 1 base to trimming and J lost 4 bases, with 13 bases between them. The germline V gene has CDR1 LGHNA and CDR2 YSLEER. The CDR3 DNA is TGCGCCAGCAGCCAAGCCTCTGGACAAGGCTATGGCTACACCTTC. This translates into CASSQASGQGYGYTF.

The chain couples TRBV2 to TRBJ2-7; TRBD1 matches 7 bases. V dropped 6 bases and J dropped 3; count of bases not matched to a gene: 5. Germline values: CDR1 SNHLY, CDR2 FYNNEI. This CDR3 comprises 13 residues. CDR3: CASRETGSYEQYF. CDR3 coding DNA: TGTGCCAGCAGGGAGACAGGGAGCTACGAGCAGTACTTC.

This chain connects TRBV4-3 to TRBJ2-5; 7 bases are shared with TRBD2. The CDR3 runs to 15 residues. Per the germline V gene, CDR1 is LGHNA and CDR2 is YSLEER. V lost 5 bases and J lost 5; bases outside the gene matches: 11. The CDR3 reads CASSRHAGVGETQYF. The CDR3 nucleotides are TGCGCCAGCAGCAGACACGCGGGGGTCGGGGAGACCCAGTACTTC.

This clone has more than one count but fewer than ten. The V call is TRBV9, the J call TRBJ2-2; weak D call: TRBD2 (6 bases). Trimming pared 4 bases from V and 6 bases from J, leaving 19 bases between. Looked up from germline, CDR1 is SGDLS and CDR2 is YYNGEE. This CDR3 contains 16 residues. The CDR3 protein is CASSPLAGGTSGELFF. In DNA, the CDR3 is TGTGCCAGCAGCCCCCTGGCTGGAGGGACCTCCGGGGAGCTGTTTTTT.

This clone has at least ten counts. The chain carries TRBV13 and TRBJ1-5; D is perhaps TRBD1 (6 bases). The CDR3 consists of 14 residues. V shed 5 bases and J shed 2 bases, with 10 bases lying between them. CDR1 is PRHDT, CDR2 FYEKMQ, per germline (reference sequence). This chain's CDR3 is CASSLQGGNQPQHF. The CDR3 nucleotides read TGTGCCAGCAGCCTACAGGGTGGCAATCAGCCCCAGCATTTT.

The chain uses TRBV28 and TRBJ1-1; D unresolved. Trimming stripped 8 bases from V and 7 bases from J, with 8 bases between. CDR1 and CDR2 from the germline V gene are MDHEN and SYDVKM. The CDR3 is made up of 10 amino acids. The CDR3 sequence: CASYGVEAFF. CDR3 sequence (DNA): TGTGCCAGCTATGGAGTTGAAGCTTTCTTT.

The chain links TRBV29-1 to TRBJ2-5, with D possibly matching TRBD2 (6 bases). With 4 bases removed from V and 5 bases from J, the gap between germline ends came to 17 bases. The CDR3 contains 14 residues. Germline loops: CDR1 SQVTM, CDR2 ANQGSEA. The CDR3 here is CSVGGVGVRETQYF. CDR3 coding DNA: TGCAGCGTTGGGGGGGTGGGGGTGAGGGAGACCCAGTACTTC.